Below, 8 T cell receptor beta chains from the same sample are listed, as sequenced in a study of blood T cell repertoires in COVID-19. Sequencing was performed with immunoSEQ multiplex PCR; in TCRdb, only in-frame clones are kept and a portion is missing. The table lists about 270,000 clones, around 91% of them singletons. The sequenced sample was PBMCs or T cells enriched from blood (not recorded which). Receptors were obtained from a woman between 18 and 30 years old who had recovered from COVID-19.

This clone was recorded a few times. V and J are TRBV23-1 and TRBJ1-4; 8 nucleotides agree with TRBD1. TRBV23-1 is marked as an open reading frame, function uncertain. This CDR3 comprises 15 residues. Unmatched junction bases numbered 11, after V lost 3 bases and J lost 11 bases. This CDR3 is CASSHDRTGLGKLFF. CDR3 sequence (DNA): TGCGCCAGCAGTCATGATAGGACAGGGCTGGGGAAACTGTTTTTT.

This chain uses TRBV3-1 (or the pseudogene TRBV3-2) with TRBJ1-1; D is ambiguous. CDR3 size: 13 residues. CDR1 and CDR2 (germline): LGHDT, YNNKEL (reference sequence). Trimming took off 4 bases at V and 6 bases at J, with 12 bases between the two ends. CDR3 sequence (DNA): TGTGCCAGCAGCCCCGGTACGGGTGCTGAAGCTTTCTTT. Translated: CASSPGTGAEAFF.

The chain combines TRBV6-5 with TRBJ2-7; D perhaps matches TRBD2 (5 bases). Trimming shortened V by 2 bases and J by 2 bases, and 10 bases separated the two germline ends. The CDR3 consists of 14 residues. Per the germline V gene, CDR1 is MNHEY and CDR2 is SVGAGI. CDR3 in DNA: TGTGCCAGCAGTTACGTCGGGGTCACCTACGAGCAGTACTTC. Its protein is CASSYVGVTYEQYF.

The chain recombines TRBV4-1 with TRBJ2-6; D remains ambiguous. The germline V gene has CDR1 MGHRA and CDR2 YSYEKL. V was pared by 2 bases and J by 0 bases, with 8 bases between. The CDR3 spans 16 residues. CDR3 region: CASSQIRVSGANVLTF. The CDR3 DNA sequence: TGCGCCAGCAGCCAAATCCGGGTCTCTGGGGCCAACGTCCTGACTTTC.

This clone was picked up a small number of times. The same CDR3 arises from other DNA sequences in this sample as well. The V and J genes are TRBV29-1 and TRBJ1-3, with D uncertain. The CDR3 contains 13 residues. Germline CDR1 is SQVTM and CDR2 is ANQGSEA. The germline V and J ends were trimmed by 4 bases and 0 bases, with 7 bases remaining between them. The chain's CDR3 is CSVGASSGNTIYF. CDR3 coding DNA: TGCAGCGTTGGGGCGAGCTCTGGAAACACCATATATTTT.

This chain links TRBV11-2 with TRBJ1-5; D is possibly TRBD1 (5 bases). This CDR3 is built from 15 residues. The V and J ends lost 5 bases and 3 bases respectively, with 14 bases between them. Germline CDR1 SGHAT, CDR2 FQNNGV. CDR3 loop: CASSTGSPDNQPQHF. The CDR3 nucleotides are TGTGCCAGCAGCACAGGTTCCCCTGACAATCAGCCCCAGCATTTT.

This chain links TRBV29-1 with TRBJ2-1; a weak D match, TRBD2 (6 bases). This CDR3 is built from 15 residues. V shed 4 bases and J shed 5 bases, with 18 bases lying between them. Germline CDR1 reads SQVTM; CDR2 reads ANQGSEA. The CDR3 DNA follows: TGCAGCGTTGGAGGAGGAGGGTTTACGGACAATGAGCAGTTCTTC. Translation: CSVGGGGFTDNEQFF.

This chain links TRBV7-9 with TRBJ2-7; D not resolved. Germline values: CDR1 SEHNR, CDR2 FQNEAQ (reference sequence). The CDR3 totals 13 residues. The V and J ends lost 0 bases and 6 bases respectively, with 9 bases between them. The CDR3 DNA follows: TGTGCCAGCAGCTTAGCGAGGAGCACCGAGCAGTACTTC. It translates to CASSLARSTEQYF.